Listed below are T cell receptor beta chains from one sample, sequenced in a study of identical twins. TCRdb redid the calling of the 5' RACE reads with MiXCR, one entry per CDR3 protein. Of fewer than 650,000 distinct CDR3 sequences listed, about 7.1% are singletons. These sequences were also reported in another study, on yellow fever vaccine responses in identical twins.

Sequenced: PBMCs. The source is a woman aged 18-30 years in good health. CDR3s include the opening cysteine and the closing phenylalanine or tryptophan. A D gene is named only where the DNA matches it firmly. Size is omitted from some rows. Given values are once, few, many or a class for expanded clones.

>many|TRBJ2-1|TRBV5-1|NA
CASSTPRRLEGEQFF
TGCGCCAGCAGCACCCCGCGGCGGCTAGAGGGTGAGCAGTTCTTC
>many|TRBJ1-1|TRBV12-3/TRBV12-4|TRBD1
CASIRQGPYTEAFF
TGTGCCAGCATCCGACAGGGGCCGTACACTGAAGCTTTCTTT
>many|TRBJ2-4|TRBV5-1|TRBD1
CASSLADRDLNIQYF
TGCGCCAGCAGCTTGGCCGACAGGGATTTAAACATTCAGTACTTC
>many|TRBJ2-5|TRBV20-1|NA
CSARPRVLQETQYF
TGCAGTGCTAGGCCCAGAGTCCTCCAAGAGACCCAGTACTTC
>many|TRBJ2-7|TRBV10-3|NA
CAISEGGGGLYEQYF
TGTGCCATCAGTGAAGGAGGGGGCGGACTCTACGAGCAGTACTTC
>few|TRBJ2-1|TRBV28|NA
CASSRSPAVYNEQFF
TGTGCCAGCAGTCGCAGCCCGGCGGTCTACAATGAGCAGTTCTTC
>few|TRBJ2-3|TRBV29-1|NA
CSVVGGGWGTDTQYF
TGCAGCGTTGTAGGGGGGGGCTGGGGCACAGATACGCAGTATTTT
>many|TRBJ2-5|TRBV5-1|NA
CASSPAGPMKETQYF
TGCGCCAGCAGCCCGGCAGGGCCGATGAAAGAGACCCAGTACTTC
>few|TRBJ2-6|TRBV15|NA
CATSRTSGANVLTF
TGTGCCACCAGCAGGACATCTGGGGCCAACGTCCTGACTTTC
>many|TRBJ2-1|TRBV28|TRBD2
CASSLPRGGSYNEQFF
TGTGCCAGCAGTTTACCCCGGGGGGGCTCCTACAATGAGCAGTTCTTC
>few|TRBJ1-6|TRBV28|NA
CASSPPLGRLHF
TGTGCCAGCAGTCCGCCTTTAGGGCGCCTCCACTTT
>few|TRBJ2-1|TRBV20-1|NA
CSARGKVGNEQFF
TGCAGTGCTAGGGGTAAGGTGGGGAATGAGCAGTTCTTC
>many|TRBJ2-1|TRBV29-1|NA
CSVDPPLAPSYNEQFF
TGCAGCGTTGACCCCCCTCTAGCGCCCTCCTACAATGAGCAGTTCTTC
>NA|TRBJ2-1|TRBV7-9|TRBD1
CASSLRPGQGGHEQFF
TGTGCCAGCAGCCTAAGACCGGGACAGGGAGGCCATGAGCAGTTCTTC
>many|TRBJ1-1|TRBV3-1|NA
CASSLAGYAEAFF
TGTGCCAGCAGCTTGGCGGGTTACGCTGAAGCTTTCTTT
>NA|TRBJ1-5|TRBV20-1|TRBD1
CSADPTGGGQPQHF
TGCAGTGCTGACCCGACAGGGGGCGGTCAGCCCCAGCATTTT
>few|TRBJ2-7|TRBV27|NA
CASSLPGSEQYF
TGTGCCAGCAGTCTTCCAGGGAGCGAGCAGTACTTC
>few|TRBJ1-1|TRBV6-1|NA
CASSIRDTEAFF
TGTGCCAGCAGTATCCGGGACACTGAAGCTTTCTTT
>NA|TRBJ2-7|TRBV20-1|TRBD2
CSARGGTSAGEQYF
TGCAGTGCTAGAGGCGGGACTAGCGCGGGCGAGCAGTACTTC
>NA|TRBJ1-5|TRBV6-5|NA
CASSYNSQNNQPQHF
TGTGCCAGCAGTTACAATAGCCAGAACAATCAGCCCCAGCATTTT
>NA|TRBJ2-7|TRBV28|TRBD1
CASNRDRGYEQYF
TGTGCCAGTAACCGGGACAGGGGTTACGAGCAGTACTTC
>NA|TRBJ2-7|TRBV6-6|NA
CASIGGMGEQYF
TGTGCCAGCATTGGAGGGATGGGTGAGCAGTACTTC
>once|TRBJ2-5|TRBV29-1|NA
CSVGRWVETQYF
TGCAGCGTTGGGCGGTGGGTTGAGACCCAGTACTTC
>many|TRBJ1-3|TRBV28|TRBD1
CASSRTGTAGNTIYF
TGTGCCAGCAGTCGCACCGGGACAGCGGGAAACACCATATATTTT
>NA|TRBJ2-4|TRBV12-3/TRBV12-4|NA
CASSLGAVAKNIQYF
TGTGCCAGCAGTTTGGGAGCCGTAGCCAAAAACATTCAGTACTTC
>few|TRBJ1-1|TRBV20-1|NA
CSARGPGYRSNTEAFF
TGCAGTGCTAGGGGACCCGGTTACCGGAGTAACACTGAAGCTTTCTTT
>many|TRBJ2-1|TRBV24-1|TRBD1
CATSDPGTGIHNEQFF
TGTGCCACCAGTGATCCCGGGACAGGGATTCACAATGAGCAGTTCTTC
>NA|TRBJ1-6|TRBV12-3/TRBV12-4|NA
CASSLGFASPLHF
TGTGCCAGCAGTTTAGGATTCGCCTCACCCCTCCACTTT
>NA|TRBJ2-2|TRBV6-1|TRBD1
CAARSGQGDTGELFF
TGTGCCGCCAGGTCAGGACAGGGAGATACCGGGGAGCTGTTTTTT
>many|TRBJ1-5|TRBV6-5|TRBD1
CASRDGQASNQPQHF
TGTGCCAGCAGGGACGGACAGGCTAGCAATCAGCCCCAGCATTTT
>NA|TRBJ2-5|TRBV15|NA
CATSRVGFETQYF
TGTGCCACCAGCAGAGTGGGTTTCGAGACCCAGTACTTC
>NA|TRBJ2-1|TRBV28|TRBD1
CASSLRTQGAGSYNEQFF
TGTGCCAGCAGTTTACGTACCCAGGGGGCGGGCTCCTACAATGAGCAGTTCTTC